These 5 T cell receptor beta chains came from one sample sequenced in a study of T cells in Graves' hyperthyroidism and ophthalmopathy. What was amplified from RNA transcripts were TCR beta CDR3 regions. Researchers ran a first-round RT-PCR on the TCR CDR3 using the HTBI primer set. TCRdb analysed the multiplex PCR reads with MiXCR anew, one entry per CDR3 protein. Found here are some 530,000 distinct CDR3 sequences, about 20% of them singletons; the top ten hold 45% to 50%. The sequencing input was blood. All receptors come from a woman in her seventies with Graves' ophthalmopathy.

This clonotype appeared many times. The chain couples TRBV28 to TRBJ2-2, with D perhaps assigned TRBD1 or TRBD2 (6 bases each). The germline CDR1 and CDR2 sequences are MDHEN and SYDVKM. With 6 bases removed from V and 9 bases from J, the gap between germline ends came to 17 bases. The CDR3 totals 14 residues. CDR3 in amino acids: CASRGGHLPWELFF. CDR3 nucleotides: TGTGCCAGCAGGGGGGGACACCTCCCGTGGGAGCTGTTTTTT.

The chain has TRBV3-1 and TRBJ2-1; TRBD2 matches 10 bases. J gave up 8 bases and V 4 bases, and 2 bases lay outside the gene matches. Germline V CDR1 and CDR2: LGHDT, YNNKEL (reference sequence). CDR3 length equals 13 residues. In DNA, the CDR3 is TGTGCCAGCAGCCGGACTAGCGGCTATGAGCAGTTCTTC. This codes for CASSRTSGYEQFF.

This clonotype has more than one count but fewer than ten. The chain uses TRBV12-5 and TRBJ2-7, with a weak D call TRBD2 (6 bases). V dropped 6 bases and J dropped 6 bases, with 12 bases sitting between them. Germline V gene lookup returns CDR1 LGHNT and CDR2 FRNRAP. The CDR3 contains 12 residues. CDR3 coding DNA: TGTGCTAGTGGCCGGGACTTTTCCGAGCAGTACTTC. Its protein product is CASGRDFSEQYF.

This clonotype was seen only a few times. The rearrangement joins TRBV5-1 to TRBJ2-3; D may correspond to TRBD1 or TRBD2 (7 bases each). Trimming removed 2 bases at V and 6 bases at J, with 16 bases between. The CDR3 length is 15 residues. Germline loops: CDR1 SGHRS, CDR2 YFSETQ. The CDR3 nucleotides are TGCGCCAGCAGCTTAGGGGAGGGGGCCTGGGATACGCAGTATTTT. Protein sequence: CASSLGEGAWDTQYF.

There are a few counts of this clonotype. The CDR3 nucleotides are TGTGCCAGCAGCCCAGACCCCCTCTATGGCTACACCTTC. This gives the protein CASSPDPLYGYTF. V usage is TRBV12-3 or TRBV12-4 and J usage is TRBJ1-2; D uncertain. Deletions cut 6 bases from V and 4 bases from J, with 12 bases between. This CDR3 comprises 13 residues.